This T cell receptor beta chain was retrieved from a study of PD-1 blockade in classical Hodgkin lymphoma. Study-level background: The study gave patients nivolumab 3 mg/kg intravenously every 2 weeks.

Study conclusions and caveats: Reports described newly diagnosed patients as having lower baseline TCR diversity than healthy donors. CD4+ TCR diversity, unlike CD8+, rose significantly by C4D1. Complete responders' baseline diversity resembled that of newly diagnosed patients.

Time point specified: cycle 4 day 1 (C4D1), after 6 weeks of nivolumab. After autologous stem cell transplantation all patients relapsed, and prior brentuximab vedotin exposure differed between cohorts. This clone has a handful of counts. The antigen is not known. Some clones are missing from TCRdb's copy, which holds only in-frame ones; the method was immunoSEQ multiplex PCR. The sample contains 15,000 to 20,000 clones, about 77% of which appear only once. The clonotype originates from a human donor with classical Hodgkin lymphoma. The specimen was peripheral blood mononuclear cells (PBMCs), collected before the fourth cycle of nivolumab.

The CDR3: CASSSDRVEDTQYF. Written as DNA, the CDR3 is TGTGCCAGCAGCTCTGACAGGGTTGAAGATACGCAGTATTTT. The chain is built from TRBV9 and TRBJ2-3, with 7 bases lining up with TRBD1. V dropped 4 bases and J dropped 5; count of bases not matched to a gene: 7. Germline loops: CDR1 SGDLS, CDR2 YYNGEE. This CDR3 region has 14 residues.